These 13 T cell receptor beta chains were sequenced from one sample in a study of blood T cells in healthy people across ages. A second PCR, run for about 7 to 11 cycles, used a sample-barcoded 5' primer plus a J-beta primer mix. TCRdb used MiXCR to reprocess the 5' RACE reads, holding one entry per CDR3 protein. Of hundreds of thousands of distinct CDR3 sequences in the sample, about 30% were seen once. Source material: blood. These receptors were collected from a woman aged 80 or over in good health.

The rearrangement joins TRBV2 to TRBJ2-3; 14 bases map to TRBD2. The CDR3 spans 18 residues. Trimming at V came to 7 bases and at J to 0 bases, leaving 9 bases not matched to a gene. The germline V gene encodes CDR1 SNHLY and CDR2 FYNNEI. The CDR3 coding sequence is TGTGCCAGCATGAGGGGACTAGCGGGGGCCCTTAGCACAGATACGCAGTATTTT. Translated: CASMRGLAGALSTDTQYF.

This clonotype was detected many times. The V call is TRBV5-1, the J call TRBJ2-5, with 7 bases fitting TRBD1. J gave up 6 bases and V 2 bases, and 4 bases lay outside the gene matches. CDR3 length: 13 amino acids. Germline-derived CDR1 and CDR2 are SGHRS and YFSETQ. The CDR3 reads CASSFTGEKTQYF. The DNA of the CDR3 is TGCGCCAGCAGCTTCACAGGGGAAAAGACCCAGTACTTC.

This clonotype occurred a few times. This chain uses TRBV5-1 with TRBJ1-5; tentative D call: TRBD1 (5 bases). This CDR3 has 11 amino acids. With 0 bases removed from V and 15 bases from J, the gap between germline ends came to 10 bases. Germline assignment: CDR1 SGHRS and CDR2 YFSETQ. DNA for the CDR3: TGCGCCAGCAGCTTGGTGGGGGTCCTGCATTTT. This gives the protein CASSLVGVLHF.

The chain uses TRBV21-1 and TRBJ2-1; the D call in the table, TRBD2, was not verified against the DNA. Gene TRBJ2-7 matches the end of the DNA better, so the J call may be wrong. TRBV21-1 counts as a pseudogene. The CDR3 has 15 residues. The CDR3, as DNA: TGTGCCAGCGGCTGGGACTCCAGGGTTGACAATGAGCAGTACTTC. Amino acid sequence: CASGWDSRVDNEQYF.

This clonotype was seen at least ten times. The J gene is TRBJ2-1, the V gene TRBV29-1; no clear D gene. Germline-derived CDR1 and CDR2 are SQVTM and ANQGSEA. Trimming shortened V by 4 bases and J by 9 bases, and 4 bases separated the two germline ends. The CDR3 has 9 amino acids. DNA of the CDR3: TGCAGCGTTGGAGCTGAGCAGTTCTTC. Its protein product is CSVGAEQFF.

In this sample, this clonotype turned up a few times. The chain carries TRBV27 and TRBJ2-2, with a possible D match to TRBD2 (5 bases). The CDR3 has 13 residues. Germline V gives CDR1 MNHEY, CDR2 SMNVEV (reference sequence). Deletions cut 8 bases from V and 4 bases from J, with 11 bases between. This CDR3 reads CASALGSTGELFF. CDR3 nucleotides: TGTGCCAGCGCCCTGGGGAGCACCGGGGAGCTGTTTTTT.

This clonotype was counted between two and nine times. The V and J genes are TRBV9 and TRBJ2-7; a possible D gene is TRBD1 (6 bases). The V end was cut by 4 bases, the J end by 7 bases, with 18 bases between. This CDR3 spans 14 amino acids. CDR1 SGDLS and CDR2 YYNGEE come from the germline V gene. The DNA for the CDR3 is TGTGCCAGCAGCCACACCGTGGTTGGGACAGAGCAGTACTTC. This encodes CASSHTVVGTEQYF.

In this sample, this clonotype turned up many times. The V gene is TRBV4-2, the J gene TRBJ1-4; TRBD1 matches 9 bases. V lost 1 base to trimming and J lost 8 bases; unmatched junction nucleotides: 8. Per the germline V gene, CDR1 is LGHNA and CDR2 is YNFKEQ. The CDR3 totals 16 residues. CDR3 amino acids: CASSQVRDRDGEKLFF. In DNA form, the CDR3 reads TGTGCCAGCAGCCAAGTTAGGGACAGGGACGGCGAAAAACTGTTTTTT.

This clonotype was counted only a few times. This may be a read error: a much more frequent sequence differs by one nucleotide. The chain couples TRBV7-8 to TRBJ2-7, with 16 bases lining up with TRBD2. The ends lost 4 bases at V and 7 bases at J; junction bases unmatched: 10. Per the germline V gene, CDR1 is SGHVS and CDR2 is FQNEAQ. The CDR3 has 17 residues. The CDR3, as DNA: TGTGCCAGCAGCTCAGGGACTAGCGGGGGGGTTTACAATGAGCAGTACTTC. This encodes CASSSGTSGGVYNEQYF.

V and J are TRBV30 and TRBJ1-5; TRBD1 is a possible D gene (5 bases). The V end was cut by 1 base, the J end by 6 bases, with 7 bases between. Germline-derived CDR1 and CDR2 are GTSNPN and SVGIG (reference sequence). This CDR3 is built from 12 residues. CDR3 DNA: TGTGCCTGGAGTGGAGGGGTTCAGCCCCAGCATTTT. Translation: CAWSGGVQPQHF.

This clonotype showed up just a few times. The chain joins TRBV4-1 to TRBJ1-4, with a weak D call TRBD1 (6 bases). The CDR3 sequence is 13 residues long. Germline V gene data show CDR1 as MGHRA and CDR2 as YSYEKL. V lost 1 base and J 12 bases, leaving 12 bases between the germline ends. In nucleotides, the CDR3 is TGCGCCAGCAGCCAAGTAACAGGGATTGAACTGTTTTTT. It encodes CASSQVTGIELFF.

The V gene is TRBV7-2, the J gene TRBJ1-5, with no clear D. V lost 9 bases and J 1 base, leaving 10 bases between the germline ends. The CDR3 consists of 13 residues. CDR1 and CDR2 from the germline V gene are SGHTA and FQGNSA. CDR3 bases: TGTGCCAGTGGGATTTACAGCAATCAGCCCCAGCATTTT. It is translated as CASGIYSNQPQHF.

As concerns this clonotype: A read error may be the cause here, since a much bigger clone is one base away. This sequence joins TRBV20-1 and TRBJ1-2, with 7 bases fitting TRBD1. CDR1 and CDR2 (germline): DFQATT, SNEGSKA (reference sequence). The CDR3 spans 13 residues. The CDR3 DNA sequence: TGCAGTGCCGAACCCAGGGGGGAGAATGGCCACACCTTC. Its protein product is CSAEPRGENGHTF.